Below are 24 T cell receptor beta chains sequenced from a single sample in a study of OX40 agonist ivuxolimab in advanced cancers. The receptor library was made with the immunoSEQ multiplex PCR assay. Entries here come from immuneACCESS through TCRdb and include only in-frame sequences with V and J called. Some clones fail to appear in such tables; in the studies checked, an unresolved V gene covers under half of the shortfall, and the cause of the remainder is unknown. Recorded for this sample are about 19,000 clones; less than 90% of them occurred a single time. Roughly 52% of the sample goes to the ten largest clones. The source material was CD4+ or CD8+ T cells sorted from blood, sampled in a trial of the OX40 agonist ivuxolimab. These receptors originate from an adult with an advanced solid tumor such as melanoma, head and neck, liver or kidney cancer.

The chain is built from TRBV18 and TRBJ2-7, with D possibly being TRBD2 (6 bases). In germline, CDR1 is KGHSH, CDR2 LQKENI. Trimming removed 6 bases at V and 3 bases at J, with 9 bases between. The length of the CDR3 is 12 residues. CDR3 sequence (DNA): TGTGCCAGCTCCCCGGGACTCTACGAGCAGTACTTC. This translates into CASSPGLYEQYF.

The CDR3 nucleotides are TGTGCCAGCAGTTACTCGGGACAGGCCTCGGGGGCCCAGTACTTC. The encoded protein is CASSYSGQASGAQYF. The rearrangement uses TRBV6-5 and TRBJ2-5, with 8 bases lining up with TRBD1. In germline, CDR1 is MNHEY, CDR2 SVGAGI. The J segment lost 9 bases and the V segment lost 0 bases, leaving 9 bases of the junction unmatched. This CDR3 contains 15 residues.

V gene TRBV18 combines with J gene TRBJ2-1; 9 nucleotides match TRBD2. The junction had 7 bases not matched to a gene; V was cut back by 3 bases and J by 4 bases. The CDR3 is 16 residues long. Germline CDR1 is KGHSH and CDR2 is LQKENI. The CDR3 DNA reads TGTGCCAGCTCACCGCCCCGGGCGGGAGGGTACAATGAGCAGTTCTTC. Translated, it gives CASSPPRAGGYNEQFF.

The J gene is TRBJ2-3, the V gene TRBV9; unclear D gene. Trimming removed 3 bases at V and 2 bases at J, with 4 bases between. Germline V gene lookup returns CDR1 SGDLS and CDR2 YYNGEE. The CDR3 is 12 amino acids. Written as DNA, the CDR3 is TGTGCCAGCAGCGCAGACACAGATACGCAGTATTTT. It translates to CASSADTDTQYF.

The J gene is TRBJ2-3, the V gene TRBV4-2; tentative D call: TRBD2 (6 bases). The V and J ends lost 4 bases and 0 bases respectively, with 8 bases between them. This CDR3 is built from 14 residues. Germline-derived CDR1 and CDR2 are LGHNA and YNFKEQ. The CDR3 spells CASSPGTSTDTQYF. CDR3 bases: TGTGCCAGCAGCCCCGGGACTAGCACAGATACGCAGTATTTT.

The rearrangement uses TRBV28 and TRBJ2-1; TRBD2 agrees at 8 bases. CDR3 length: 13 residues. Germline-derived CDR1 and CDR2 are MDHEN and SYDVKM. Unmatched junction bases numbered 5, after V lost 8 bases and J lost 5 bases. The CDR3 spells CASRTSHHNEQFF. DNA for the CDR3: TGTGCCAGCCGGACTAGCCATCACAATGAGCAGTTCTTC.

This chain links TRBV11-3 with TRBJ2-7; the D call may be TRBD1 or TRBD2 (5 bases each). The CDR3 runs 15 residues. CDR1 is SGHNT and CDR2 is YENEEA in the germline V gene. Trimming removed 5 bases at V and 1 base at J, with 15 bases between. The CDR3 here is CASSTRGYHSYEQYF. Written as DNA, the CDR3 is TGTGCCAGCAGCACCCGGGGCTACCATTCCTACGAGCAGTACTTC.

This clone showed up just once. The chain joins TRBV4-2 to TRBJ2-7; D gene unclear. Per the germline V gene, CDR1 is LGHNA and CDR2 is YNFKEQ. Trimming removed 4 bases from V and 1 base from J, with 11 bases in between. The CDR3 extends over 14 amino acids. The CDR3 here is CASSPGIVSYEQYF. The CDR3 region has the DNA TGTGCCAGCAGCCCTGGCATTGTGTCCTACGAGCAGTACTTC.

This chain joins TRBV11-2 and TRBJ2-7; the match to TRBD2 covers 7 bases. The CDR3 sequence is 14 residues long. Germline CDR1 and CDR2: SGHAT and FQNNGV. The V and J ends lost 3 bases and 3 bases, in that order; junction bases with no gene match: 5. The CDR3 protein is CASSFTSAFYEQYF. The CDR3 DNA follows: TGTGCCAGCAGCTTCACTAGCGCCTTCTACGAGCAGTACTTC. Full variable domain (missing parts from reference TRBV11-2 and TRBJ2-7): EAGVAQSPRYKIIEKRQSVAFWCNPISGHATLYWYQQILGQGPKLLIQFQNNGVVDDSQLPKDRFSAERLKGVDSTLKIQPAKLEDSAVYLCASSFTSAFYEQYFGPGTRLTVT.

This chain connects TRBV27 to TRBJ1-6; 7 bases match TRBD1. Per the germline V gene, CDR1 is MNHEY and CDR2 is SMNVEV (reference sequence). Germline trimming cut 5 bases from V and 7 bases from J; bases unmatched to any gene: 8. There are 15 residues in the CDR3. The CDR3 DNA follows: TGTGCCAGCAGTGAAGGGGGCCGAATGAATTCACCCCTCCACTTT. As protein: CASSEGGRMNSPLHF.

V gene TRBV6-6 combines with J gene TRBJ2-1; perhaps TRBD2 as D (6 bases). V was trimmed by 0 bases and J by 1 base, leaving 7 bases between them. This CDR3 spans 15 amino acids. CDR1 and CDR2 (germline): MNHNY, SVGAGI (reference sequence). The CDR3 here is CASSYSTSSYNEQFF. As DNA, the CDR3 is TGTGCCAGCAGTTACTCGACTAGTTCCTACAATGAGCAGTTCTTC.

The chain couples TRBV7-2 to TRBJ2-3; 11 bases are a match to TRBD1. Trimming took 3 bases from V and 4 from J; bases not matched to a gene: 12. Germline assignment: CDR1 SGHTA and CDR2 FQGNSA. This CDR3 is 18 amino acids long. This chain's CDR3 is CASSFGQGAGSGPDTQYF. As DNA, the CDR3 is TGTGCCAGCAGCTTCGGACAGGGGGCGGGCTCGGGGCCAGATACGCAGTATTTT. Full variable domain (remainder filled in from reference TRBV7-2 and TRBJ2-3): GAGVSQSPSNKVTEKGKDVELRCDPISGHTALYWYRQSLGQGLEFLIYFQGNSAPDKSGLPSDRFSAERTGGSVSTLTIQRTQQEDSAVYLCASSFGQGAGSGPDTQYFGPGTRLTVL.

The chain couples TRBV5-1 to TRBJ2-1, with a possible D match to TRBD2 (6 bases). Germline assignment: CDR1 SGHRS and CDR2 YFSETQ. CDR3 length equals 13 residues. Trimming stripped 0 bases from V and 9 bases from J, with 10 bases between. This CDR3 reads CASSLVGAGEQFF. CDR3 coding DNA: TGCGCCAGCAGCTTGGTGGGAGCGGGTGAGCAGTTCTTC.

The CDR3 bases are TGTGCCAGCAGTTCGGGACTCCAGGCCTACGAGCAGTACTTC. It specifies CASSSGLQAYEQYF. V usage is TRBV27 and J usage is TRBJ2-7, with a possible D match to TRBD2 (6 bases). From germline, CDR1 is MNHEY and CDR2 SMNVEV (reference sequence). Trimming removed 4 bases from V and 2 bases from J, with 12 bases in between. The CDR3 runs to 14 residues.

The V call is TRBV15, the J call TRBJ1-1; D remains unclear. Deletions cut 0 bases from V and 1 base from J, with 6 bases between. The CDR3 consists of 14 residues. Germline V CDR1 and CDR2: LNHNV, YYDKDF (reference sequence). CDR3 protein: CATSRDHENTEAFF. CDR3 coding DNA: TGTGCCACCAGCAGAGATCACGAGAACACTGAAGCTTTCTTT.

J is TRBJ2-3 and V is TRBV4-3, with D maybe TRBD2 (6 bases). V was cut by 1 base and J by 4 bases, with 9 bases left in between. The CDR3 runs 14 residues. Germline lookup yields CDR1 LGHNA and CDR2 YSLEER. In DNA form, the CDR3 reads TGCGCCAGCAGCCAAGCTTGGGGGGCAGATACGCAGTATTTT. Protein product: CASSQAWGADTQYF.

The rearrangement joins TRBV28 to TRBJ2-6; a weak D match, TRBD1 (5 bases). Looked up from germline, CDR1 is MDHEN and CDR2 is SYDVKM. Deletions cut 6 bases from V and 1 base from J, with 10 bases between. The CDR3 has 15 residues. The CDR3 DNA sequence: TGTGCCAGCAGCCCTCCAGGGTCTGGGGCCAACGTCCTGACTTTC. As protein: CASSPPGSGANVLTF.

The chain has TRBV9 and TRBJ2-7, with 7 bases aligning to TRBD1. Trimming removed 0 bases from V and 7 bases from J; junction bases left unmatched: 4. Germline loops: CDR1 SGDLS, CDR2 YYNGEE. The CDR3 is 13 residues long. In DNA, the CDR3 is TGTGCCAGCAGCGTAGTAACAGGGGATGAGCAGTACTTC. This codes for CASSVVTGDEQYF.

J is TRBJ1-4 and V is TRBV6-5; no definite D call. The germline V gene encodes CDR1 MNHEY and CDR2 SVGAGI. The length of the CDR3 is 14 residues. V lost 2 bases and J 3 bases, leaving 7 bases between the germline ends. CDR3: CASSYGPANEKLFF. The DNA of the CDR3 is TGTGCCAGCAGTTACGGACCAGCTAATGAAAAACTGTTTTTT.

The chain is built from TRBV19 and TRBJ2-7; D tentatively reads TRBD1 or TRBD2 (5 bases each). Germline loops: CDR1 LNHDA, CDR2 SQIVND (reference sequence). The CDR3 sequence is 14 residues long. V was clipped by 4 bases and J by 2 bases, with 12 bases between them. The CDR3 sequence is CASSNRDGTYEQYF. Written as DNA, the CDR3 is TGTGCCAGTAGTAACCGGGACGGAACCTACGAGCAGTACTTC.

The chain has TRBV10-3 and TRBJ2-3, with D maybe TRBD2 (6 bases). Between the trimmed V and J ends, which lost 6 bases and 6 bases, there was a span of 19 bases. The CDR3 consists of 15 residues. Germline CDR1 is ENHRY and CDR2 is SYGVKD. CDR3 in DNA: TGTGCCATCAGCGCAGGGACTTACCTCTGGGATACGCAGTATTTT. Protein sequence: CAISAGTYLWDTQYF.

The chain has TRBV7-9 and TRBJ2-7; D gene ambiguous. The CDR3 length is 13 residues. Per the germline V gene, CDR1 is SEHNR and CDR2 is FQNEAQ (reference sequence). V lost 4 bases and J 7 bases, leaving 14 bases between the germline ends. The CDR3 loop reads CASSSIVLREQYF. Written as DNA, the CDR3 is TGTGCCAGCAGCTCCATAGTACTCCGAGAGCAGTACTTC.

The chain recombines TRBV4-3 with TRBJ2-1; a possible D gene is TRBD1 (5 bases). The germline V gene has CDR1 LGHNA and CDR2 YSLEER. The CDR3 contains 14 residues. The germline V and J ends were trimmed by 2 bases and 10 bases, with 15 bases remaining between them. The CDR3 bases are TGCGCCAGCAGCCAACAACCGTCGGCAGGGGAGCAGTTCTTC. Residues: CASSQQPSAGEQFF.

This chain uses TRBV7-9 with TRBJ1-4; D gene uncertain. CDR1 is SEHNR, CDR2 FQNEAQ, per germline (reference sequence). With 4 bases removed from V and 4 bases from J, the gap between germline ends came to 10 bases. CDR3 length equals 14 residues. CDR3 coding DNA: TGTGCCAGCAGCTCCGGATGGGGTAATGAAAAACTGTTTTTT. This encodes CASSSGWGNEKLFF.